Described below is a single T cell receptor beta chain sequence and its context. The V end lost 3 bases, the J end lost 12 bases, and 8 bases lay between the germline ends. The CDR3 runs 10 residues. Germline V gene sequence: CDR1 MDHEN, CDR2 SYDVKM. This record comes from a study of shared T cell receptors in the human thymus. Assay used: immunoSEQ multiplex PCR; TCRdb lists only in-frame clones, some missing. In the table there are more than 550,000 clones, approximately 85% of which are singletons. This sample also belongs to another study, concerning human thymus T cells. That source adds: Resections removed during corrective heart surgery provided the thymus tissue used.

Input material: thymocytes. The chain recombines TRBV28 with TRBJ1-1; no definite D call. The TCR was taken from a girl in the first two years of life with a congenital heart defect. The CDR3 DNA reads TGTGCCAGCAGTTTCTATGATACTTTCTTT. Amino acid sequence: CASSFYDTFF.